One and the same sample provided the 5 T cell receptor beta chains below, sequenced in a study of CD4 T cells in relation to SARS-CoV-2 and coronaviruses. TCRdb keeps only in-frame clones here, not all; method: immunoSEQ multiplex PCR. The repertoire holds about 12,000 clones, with more than 55% as singletons. Unexposed donor CD4+ T cells date from 2011-2018, before the COVID-19 pandemic. CD4+ T cells were isolated from the cells after around 11 days of culture. Their target antigens are unknown. What was sequenced was CD4+ T cells from PBMCs, cultured in vitro. The receptors originated from a human donor in good health.

The chain couples TRBV2 to TRBJ1-3; D unclear. Germline loops: CDR1 SNHLY, CDR2 FYNNEI. The CDR3 runs 14 residues. V lost 5 bases and J 0 bases, leaving 8 bases between the germline ends. The CDR3 DNA reads TGTGCCAGCAGTCCCACCTTCTCTGGAAACACCATATATTTT. This translates into CASSPTFSGNTIYF.

This clone showed up just a few times. V is TRBV11-1 and J is TRBJ2-1; D not certain. This CDR3 contains 12 residues. Trimming took off 1 base at V and 5 bases at J, with 3 bases between the two ends. Germline V gene sequence: CDR1 SGHAT, CDR2 FQDESV (reference sequence). The CDR3 region has the DNA TGTGCCAGCAGCTTAGGGGACAATGAGCAGTTCTTC. As protein: CASSLGDNEQFF.

The sample holds a few counts of this clone. The chain combines TRBV7-9 with TRBJ1-4; possible D gene TRBD1, 6 bases. This CDR3 has 14 amino acids. Germline lookup yields CDR1 SEHNR and CDR2 FQNEAQ (reference sequence). Trimming shortened V by 8 bases and J by 7 bases, and 17 bases separated the two germline ends. CDR3 sequence reads: CASGETGLSEKLFF. The DNA for the CDR3 is TGTGCCAGCGGGGAAACAGGGCTCAGTGAAAAACTGTTTTTT.

V is TRBV24-1 and J is TRBJ2-7; TRBD2 matches at 16 bases. The germline V gene has CDR1 KGHDR and CDR2 SFDVKD. Germline trimming cut 3 bases from V and 2 bases from J; bases unmatched to any gene: 0. This CDR3 comprises 16 residues. DNA for the CDR3: TGTGCCACCAGTGATGGGACTAGCGGGGGGGCCTACGAGCAGTACTTC. Translating it yields CATSDGTSGGAYEQYF.

The J gene is TRBJ2-6, the V gene TRBV6-5, with D hard to call. Trimming took off 10 bases at V and 4 bases at J, with 11 bases between the two ends. CDR1 is MNHEY and CDR2 is SVGAGI in the germline V gene. This CDR3 is built from 13 residues. The CDR3 sequence: CATLPFGANVLTF. In DNA form, the CDR3 reads TGTGCCACCCTTCCTTTCGGGGCCAACGTCCTGACTTTC.